The clone carrying this TCR beta chain has only one observation. Antigen: not known. Second-dose timings of about 4 or about 12 weeks were pooled. Some clones are missing from TCRdb's copy, which holds only in-frame ones; the method was immunoSEQ multiplex PCR. The table lists 150,000 to 250,000 clones, approximately 93% of them singletons. Trimming cost V 7 bases and J 6 bases, with 13 bases left between them. Germline-derived CDR1 and CDR2 are MDHEN and SYDVKM. The CDR3 covers 12 residues. The sample is drawn from a study of T cell responses to AZD1222 COVID-19 vaccine. Study findings and constraints: Reportedly, nearly half the spike-specific TCRs target unmutated variant regions. Repertoire sampling happened only post peak T cell response.

The source is an adult who received the AZD1222 COVID-19 vaccine. The sequencing used peripheral blood, collected 28 days after the second AZD1222 dose. This chain links TRBV28 with TRBJ2-7; D uncertain. CDR3 sequence (DNA): TGTGCCAGCAAGGCCTCCCCACGCGAGCAGTACTTC. Its translation is CASKASPREQYF.